This TCR beta chain was recorded in a study of read filtering for tumor transcriptome and immune sequencing. The library was built from approximately 400 ng RNA with molecular barcoded adaptors for alpha/delta and beta/gamma chains. MiXCR was run by TCRdb on the reads, yielding one entry per CDR3 protein. The sample has more than 100,000 distinct CDR3 sequences; around 14% are singletons. This clonotype occurred many times. Every patient had bone marrow sampled while the disease was active. Material: a population of CD138-negative cells sorted from bone marrow. This clonotype originated in a donor at least 40 years old with multiple myeloma.

The CDR3 here is CASSSLAPEEIYNEQFF. In nucleotides, the CDR3 is TGTGCCAGCAGCTCCCTAGCTCCTGAGGAGATTTACAATGAGCAGTTCTTC. The V and J genes are TRBV7-8 and TRBJ2-1; weak D call: TRBD2 (5 bases). This CDR3 has 17 residues. CDR1 and CDR2 (germline): SGHVS, FQNEAQ. Between the trimmed V and J ends, which lost 4 bases and 4 bases, there was a span of 20 bases.